A single sample gave rise to the 8 T cell receptor beta chains below, sequenced in a study of blood T cell repertoires in COVID-19. Clones were sequenced by immunoSEQ multiplex PCR, and TCRdb holds only the in-frame ones, with some missing. In the table there are 200,000 to 250,000 clones, around 80% of which are singletons. Sequences were obtained from PBMCs or T cells enriched from blood (not recorded which). The source of these receptors is a middle-aged man who had recovered from COVID-19.

The genes are TRBV18 and TRBJ1-4; TRBD1 matches at 11 bases. Germline values: CDR1 KGHSH, CDR2 LQKENI. The junction had 6 bases not matched to a gene; V was cut back by 8 bases and J by 7 bases. CDR3 length: 14 amino acids. For the CDR3, the DNA is TGTGCCAGCGCCTCAGGGACAGGGGGTGAAAAACTGTTTTTT. The encoded protein is CASASGTGGEKLFF.

The genes are TRBV19 and TRBJ2-1; 8 bases are a match to TRBD2. Germline lookup yields CDR1 LNHDA and CDR2 SQIVND (reference sequence). Trimming removed 5 bases from V and 10 bases from J; junction bases left unmatched: 7. This CDR3 spans 13 amino acids. CDR3 in DNA: TGTGCCAGTAGTCTTTTAACTAGCGGCGAGCAGTTCTTC. Translation: CASSLLTSGEQFF.

The chain recombines TRBV28 with TRBJ1-1; D may be TRBD1 (6 bases). Per the germline V gene, CDR1 is MDHEN and CDR2 is SYDVKM. CDR3 length equals 14 residues. Trimming took off 7 bases at V and 0 bases at J, with 12 bases between the two ends. The DNA of the CDR3 is TGTGCCAGCAACCCTGGGGGCATGAACACTGAAGCTTTCTTT. Amino acid sequence: CASNPGGMNTEAFF.

This sequence joins TRBV19 and TRBJ1-2, with D uncertain. The CDR3 is 14 residues long. V shed 1 base and J shed 0 bases, with 6 bases lying between them. Germline V gene lookup returns CDR1 LNHDA and CDR2 SQIVND (reference sequence). The CDR3 protein is CASSIGLSNYGYTF. CDR3 nucleotide sequence: TGTGCCAGTAGTATAGGACTCTCTAACTATGGCTACACCTTC.

This chain uses TRBV11-2 with TRBJ2-5; tentatively, D is TRBD1 (5 bases). The CDR3 is made up of 14 amino acids. Per the germline V gene, CDR1 is SGHAT and CDR2 is FQNNGV. Trimming removed 1 base from V and 5 bases from J, with 11 bases in between. The CDR3 bases are TGTGCCAGCAGCTTAGTGGCAGGGTGGGAGACCCAGTACTTC. This gives the protein CASSLVAGWETQYF.

The chain recombines TRBV6-6 with TRBJ2-7; 8 positions match TRBD1. This CDR3 spans 16 amino acids. Germline lookup yields CDR1 MNHNY and CDR2 SVGAGI (reference sequence). Trimming removed 4 bases from V and 7 bases from J; junction bases left unmatched: 15. DNA for the CDR3: TGTGCCAGCAGTTCTAGTGACAGGGGAATATGGAGGGAGCAGTACTTC. It specifies CASSSSDRGIWREQYF.

This clone has more than one count but fewer than ten. The chain joins TRBV2 to TRBJ1-1; possible D gene TRBD1, 6 bases. Trimming took off 3 bases at V and 7 bases at J, with 15 bases between the two ends. Germline-derived CDR1 and CDR2 are SNHLY and FYNNEI. This CDR3 is 14 amino acids long. CDR3 DNA sequence: TGTGCCAGCAGTGATCAGGGGCCATCCCTTGAAGCTTTCTTT. Translated, it gives CASSDQGPSLEAFF.

A word on this clone: An end of the junction differs from the germline gene, which may be a read error. This chain links TRBV7-2 with TRBJ2-2; D possibly corresponds to TRBD1 (6 bases). From germline, CDR1 is SGHTA and CDR2 FQGNSA. CDR3 length: 15 amino acids. The DNA for the CDR3 is TGTGCCAGCAGCTACGGGACACCGAACACCGGGGAGCTATTTTTT. Its protein is CASSYGTPNTGELFF.